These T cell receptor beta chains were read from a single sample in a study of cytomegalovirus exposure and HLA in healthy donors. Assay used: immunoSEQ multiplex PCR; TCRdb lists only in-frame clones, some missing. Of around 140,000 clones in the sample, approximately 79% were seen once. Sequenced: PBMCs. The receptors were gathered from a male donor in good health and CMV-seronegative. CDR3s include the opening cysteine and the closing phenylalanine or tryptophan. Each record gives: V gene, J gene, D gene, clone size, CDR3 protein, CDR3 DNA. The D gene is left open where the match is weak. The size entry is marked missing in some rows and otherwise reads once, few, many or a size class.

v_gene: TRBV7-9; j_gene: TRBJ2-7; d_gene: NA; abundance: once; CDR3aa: CASSKGTQRGNEQYF; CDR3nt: TGTGCCAGCAGCAAGGGGACCCAGAGGGGGAACGAGCAGTACTTC
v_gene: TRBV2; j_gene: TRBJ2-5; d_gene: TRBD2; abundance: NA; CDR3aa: CASSEEVAGGETQYF; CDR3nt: TGTGCCAGCAGTGAAGAGGTGGCGGGGGGAGAGACCCAGTACTTC
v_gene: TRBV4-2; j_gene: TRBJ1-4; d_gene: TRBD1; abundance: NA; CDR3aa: CASSRNPGQGNEKLFF; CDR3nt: TGTGCCAGCAGCCGAAACCCGGGACAGGGGAACGAAAAACTGTTTTTT
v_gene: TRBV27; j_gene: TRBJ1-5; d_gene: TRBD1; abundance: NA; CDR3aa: CASNPPGGPACNQPQHF; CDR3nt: TGTGCCAGCAACCCCCCAGGGGGCCCAGCCTGCAATCAGCCCCAGCATTTT
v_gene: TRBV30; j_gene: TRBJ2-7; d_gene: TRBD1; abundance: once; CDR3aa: CACCPTGGFPYEQYF; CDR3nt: TGTGCCTGCTGCCCAACAGGGGGCTTTCCCTACGAGCAGTACTTC
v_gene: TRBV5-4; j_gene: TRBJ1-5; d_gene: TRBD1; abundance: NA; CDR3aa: CASSAGQGAGQPQHF; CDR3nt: TGTGCCAGCAGCGCGGGACAGGGGGCAGGACAGCCCCAGCATTTT
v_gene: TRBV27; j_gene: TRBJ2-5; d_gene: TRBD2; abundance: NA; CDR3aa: CASSLERGGETQYF; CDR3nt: TGTGCCAGCAGTTTGGAGCGGGGTGGGGAGACCCAGTACTTC
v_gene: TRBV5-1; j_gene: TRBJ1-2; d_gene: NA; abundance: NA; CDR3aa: CASSPRAGYGYTF; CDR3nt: TGCGCCAGCAGCCCGCGGGCCGGCTATGGCTACACCTTC
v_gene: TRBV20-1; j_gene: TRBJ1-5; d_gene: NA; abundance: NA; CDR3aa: CSATIRGTVYF; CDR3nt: TGCAGTGCTACTATCCGGGGTACCGTTTATTTT
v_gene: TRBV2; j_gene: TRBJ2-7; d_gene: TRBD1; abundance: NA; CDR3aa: CASRTGGASSYEQYF; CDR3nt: TGTGCCAGCAGGACAGGGGGAGCGAGCTCCTACGAGCAGTACTTC
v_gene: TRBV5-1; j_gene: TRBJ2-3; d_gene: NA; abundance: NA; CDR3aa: CASSLVAVDTQYF; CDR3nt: TGCGCCAGCAGCTTGGTAGCGGTAGATACGCAGTATTTT
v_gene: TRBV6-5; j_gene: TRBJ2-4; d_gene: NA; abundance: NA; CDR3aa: CASSYSGTKNIQYF; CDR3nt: TGTGCCAGCAGTTATTCGGGTACCAAAAACATTCAGTACTTC
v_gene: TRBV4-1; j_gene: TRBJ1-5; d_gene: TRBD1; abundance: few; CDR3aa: CASSQGQGPNQPQHF; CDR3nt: TGCGCCAGCAGCCAGGGACAGGGGCCCAATCAGCCCCAGCATTTT
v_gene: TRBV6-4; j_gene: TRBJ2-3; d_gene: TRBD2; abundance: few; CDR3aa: CASSGTSGGDTQYF; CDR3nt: TGTGCCAGCAGTGGGACTAGCGGGGGGGATACGCAGTATTTT
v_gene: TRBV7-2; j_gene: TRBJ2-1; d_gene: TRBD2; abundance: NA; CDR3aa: CASSLSGGEQFF; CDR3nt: TGTGCCAGCAGCTTATCGGGGGGTGAGCAGTTCTTC
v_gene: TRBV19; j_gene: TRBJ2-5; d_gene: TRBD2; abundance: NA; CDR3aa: CASSTGTSGSPWTQYF; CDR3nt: TGTGCCAGTAGTACCGGGACTAGCGGCTCACCTTGGACCCAGTACTTC
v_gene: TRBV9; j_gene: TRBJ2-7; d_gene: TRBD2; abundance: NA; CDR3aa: CASSPGLSYEQYF; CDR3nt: TGTGCCAGCAGCCCGGGACTATCCTACGAGCAGTACTTC
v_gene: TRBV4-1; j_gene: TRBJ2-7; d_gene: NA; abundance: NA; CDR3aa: CASSQERGSYEQYF; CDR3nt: TGCGCCAGCAGCCAAGAACGGGGATCCTACGAGCAGTACTTC
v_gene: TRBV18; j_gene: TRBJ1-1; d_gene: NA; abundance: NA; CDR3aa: CASSPQATGRGTEAFF; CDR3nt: TGTGCCAGCTCACCGCAGGCTACAGGGAGGGGAACTGAAGCTTTCTTT
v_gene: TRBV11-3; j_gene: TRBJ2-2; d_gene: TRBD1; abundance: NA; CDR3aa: CASSLDGSGTGSGELFF; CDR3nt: TGTGCCAGCAGCTTAGATGGGTCCGGGACAGGGAGCGGGGAGCTGTTTTTT
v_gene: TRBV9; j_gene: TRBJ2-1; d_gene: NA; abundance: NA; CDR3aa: CASSGLQGFQFF; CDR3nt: TGTGCCAGCAGCGGCTTACAGGGTTTCCAGTTCTTC
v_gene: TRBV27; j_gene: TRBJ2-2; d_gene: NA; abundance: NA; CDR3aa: CASGSGTGFTGELFF; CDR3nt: TGTGCCAGCGGTAGCGGGACAGGGTTTACCGGGGAGCTGTTTTTT
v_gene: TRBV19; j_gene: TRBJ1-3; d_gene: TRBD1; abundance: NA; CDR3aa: CASSPRQGRTNTIYF; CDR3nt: TGTGCCAGTAGTCCGCGACAGGGCAGAACGAACACCATATATTTT
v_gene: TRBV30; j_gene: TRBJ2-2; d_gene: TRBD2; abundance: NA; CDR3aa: CAWRPLGLVNTGELFF; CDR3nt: TGTGCCTGGAGGCCCTTGGGACTAGTCAACACCGGGGAGCTGTTTTTT
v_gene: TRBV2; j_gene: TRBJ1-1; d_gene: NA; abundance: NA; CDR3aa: CASSRTLNTEAFF; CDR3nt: TGTGCCAGCAGCAGGACTTTGAACACTGAAGCTTTCTTT
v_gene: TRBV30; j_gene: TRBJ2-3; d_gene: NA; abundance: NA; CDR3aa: CAWSRQSGTDTQYF; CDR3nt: TGTGCCTGGAGTCGGCAGAGCGGCACAGATACGCAGTATTTT
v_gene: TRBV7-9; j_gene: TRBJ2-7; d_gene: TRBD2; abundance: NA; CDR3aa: CASSLGSGGGGSEQYF; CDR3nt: TGTGCCAGCAGCCTAGGGAGCGGCGGGGGAGGGAGCGAGCAGTACTTC
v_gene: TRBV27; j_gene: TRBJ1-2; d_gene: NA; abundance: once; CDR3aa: CASSAYRANYGYTF; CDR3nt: TGTGCCAGCAGTGCCTACAGGGCTAACTATGGCTACACCTTC
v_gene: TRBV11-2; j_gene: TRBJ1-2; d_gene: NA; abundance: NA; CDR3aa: CASSAGQNYGYTF; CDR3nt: TGTGCCAGCAGCGCCGGACAGAACTATGGCTACACCTTC
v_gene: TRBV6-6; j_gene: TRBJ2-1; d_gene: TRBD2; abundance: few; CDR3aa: CASSYGGGKEQFF; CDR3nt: TGTGCCAGCAGTTATGGCGGGGGGAAAGAGCAGTTCTTC
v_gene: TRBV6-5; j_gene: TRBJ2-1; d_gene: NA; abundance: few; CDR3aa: CASSYSRIPPKEQFF; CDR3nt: TGTGCCAGCAGTTACTCGAGGATCCCTCCCAAAGAGCAGTTCTTC
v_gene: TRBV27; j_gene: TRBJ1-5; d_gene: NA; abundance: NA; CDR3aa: CASSLTYSNQPQHF; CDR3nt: TGTGCCAGCAGTTTAACTTATAGCAATCAGCCCCAGCATTTT
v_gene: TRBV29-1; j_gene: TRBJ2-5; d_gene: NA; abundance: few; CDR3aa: CSVARLTQETQYF; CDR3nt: TGCAGCGTTGCCAGGCTAACCCAAGAGACCCAGTACTTC
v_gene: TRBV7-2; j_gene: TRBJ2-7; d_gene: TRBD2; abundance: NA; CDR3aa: CASSLGVSGGPPLKQYF; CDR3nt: TGTGCCAGCAGCTTAGGGGTTAGCGGGGGGCCTCCCCTCAAGCAGTACTTC
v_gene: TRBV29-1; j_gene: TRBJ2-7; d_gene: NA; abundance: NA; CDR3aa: CSVSKQGPYEQYF; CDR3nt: TGCAGCGTTTCGAAACAGGGTCCCTACGAGCAGTACTTC